A selection of T cell receptor beta chains follows, all from one sample in a study of cytomegalovirus exposure and HLA in healthy donors. The protocol was immunoSEQ multiplex PCR, while the TCRdb copy is restricted to in-frame clones and leaves out a portion. The sample yields 80,000 to 90,000 clones, 65% to 85% seen once. The sequenced sample consisted of PBMCs. These TCRs come from a man aged 25-45 years in good health and CMV-seronegative. CDR3s include the opening cysteine and the closing phenylalanine or tryptophan. A D gene is named only where the DNA matches it firmly. A clone size is listed for some rows: how often the clone was seen (once, few, many), or a class if it is expanded.

TRBD1,TRBJ1-2,TRBV18,NA,TGTGCCAGCTCACCAGGACAGGGCGGAGATGGCTACACCTTC,CASSPGQGGDGYTF
TRBD1,TRBJ2-1,TRBV30,NA,TGTGCCCGGGGGACAGGGGCCTACAATGAGCAGTTCTTC,CARGTGAYNEQFF
NA,TRBJ1-2,TRBV5-4,NA,TGTGCCAGCAGCTTGGTTGGCAGAAGTAACTATGGCTACACCTTC,CASSLVGRSNYGYTF
TRBD2,TRBJ2-1,TRBV2,NA,TGTGCCAGCAGCGGGATAGCGGGGAGCTCCTACAATGAGCAGTTCTTC,CASSGIAGSSYNEQFF
TRBD2,TRBJ2-3,TRBV4-3,NA,TGCGCCAGCAGCCAGGAGGTAGCGGGGGGGACAGATACGCAGTATTTT,CASSQEVAGGTDTQYF
TRBD1,TRBJ1-2,TRBV19,NA,TGTGCCAGTAGTCAGGGGGCCGAGGCCTATGGCTACACCTTC,CASSQGAEAYGYTF
TRBD2,TRBJ2-1,TRBV27,NA,TGTGCCAGCACCAGAGCGGGGTCCGGAGTTGAGCAGTTCTTC,CASTRAGSGVEQFF
NA,TRBJ1-3,TRBV6-5,NA,TGTGCCAGCACGAGGGTGAGGGGAAACACCATATATTTT,CASTRVRGNTIYF
NA,TRBJ1-6,TRBV18,NA,TGTGCCAGCTCACCACGACAGGAGACAAATTCACCCCTCCACTTT,CASSPRQETNSPLHF
NA,TRBJ1-6,TRBV5-5,few,TGTGCCAGCAGCTTGCCAGGGGCGACAAATTCACCCCTCCACTTT,CASSLPGATNSPLHF
NA,TRBJ1-4,TRBV29-1,NA,TGCAGCGCGGCAGGGGAGAGTGAAAAACTGTTTTTT,CSAAGESEKLFF
NA,TRBJ1-2,TRBV9,NA,TGTGCCAGCAGCGTAGGGGCAGAATATGGCTACACCTTC,CASSVGAEYGYTF
TRBD1,TRBJ1-4,TRBV5-1,NA,TGCGCCAGCAGCTCAAAAACGGACAGGGGGAATGAAAAACTGTTTTTT,CASSSKTDRGNEKLFF
NA,TRBJ2-3,TRBV5-1,NA,TGCGCCAGCAGCTTGGTAGAAAAAAGCACAGATACGCAGTATTTT,CASSLVEKSTDTQYF